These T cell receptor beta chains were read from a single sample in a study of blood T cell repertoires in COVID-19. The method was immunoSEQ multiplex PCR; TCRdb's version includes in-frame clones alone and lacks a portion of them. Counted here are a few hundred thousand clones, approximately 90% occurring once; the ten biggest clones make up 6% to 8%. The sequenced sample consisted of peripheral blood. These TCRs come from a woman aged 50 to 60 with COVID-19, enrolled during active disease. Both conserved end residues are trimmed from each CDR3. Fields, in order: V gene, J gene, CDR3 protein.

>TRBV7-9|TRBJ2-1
ASSRTSGSLEGSYNEQF
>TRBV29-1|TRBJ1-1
SVEEYTSTEAF
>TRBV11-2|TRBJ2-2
ASSLEASGELF
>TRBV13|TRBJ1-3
ASSLRGYSGNTIY
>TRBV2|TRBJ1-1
ASSEEGVPMNTEAF
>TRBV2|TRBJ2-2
ASSDFGELF
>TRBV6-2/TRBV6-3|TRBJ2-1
ASSYRLAGGLNEQF
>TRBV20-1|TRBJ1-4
SASGGGNEKLF
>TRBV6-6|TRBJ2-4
ASSPTTGGEAKNIQY
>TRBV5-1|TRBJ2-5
ASSGGTAETQY
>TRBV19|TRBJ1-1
ASSQGLNTEAF
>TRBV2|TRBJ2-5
ASMYSPLGVETQY
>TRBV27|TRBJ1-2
ASSFGGVRYT
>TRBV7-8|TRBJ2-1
ASSLSLAVSNEQF
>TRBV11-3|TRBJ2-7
ASSSPLSQRATYEQY
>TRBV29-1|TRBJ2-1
SPRNGNEQF
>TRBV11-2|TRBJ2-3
ASSIRGQGSTDTQY
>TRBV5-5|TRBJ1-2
ASSFRDVYGYT
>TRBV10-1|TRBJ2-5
ASSSSGWSETQY
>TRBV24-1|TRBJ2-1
ATSDSTSYQQF
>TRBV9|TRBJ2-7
ASSQGTSYEQY
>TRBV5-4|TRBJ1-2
ASSSDRERKDGYT
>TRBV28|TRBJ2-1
ASSSSGAGGQKEQF
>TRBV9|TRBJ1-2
ASSVTGNGYT
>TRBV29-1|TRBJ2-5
SVAQLETQY
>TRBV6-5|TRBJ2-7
ASSINPGQVYEQY
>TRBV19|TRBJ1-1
ASNRREVLNTEAF
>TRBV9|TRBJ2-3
ASSLLSGRQTDTQY
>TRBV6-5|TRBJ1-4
ASTRQRATNEKLF
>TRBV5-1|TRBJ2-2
ASKQGTTGELF
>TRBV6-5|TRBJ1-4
ASSLRRGHEKLF
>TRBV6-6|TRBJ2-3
ASSYPASGRTDTQY
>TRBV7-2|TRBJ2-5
ASSSTRVETQY
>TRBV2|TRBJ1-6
ASSDFRGTYNSPLH
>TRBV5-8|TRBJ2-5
ASSLGQGRKETQY
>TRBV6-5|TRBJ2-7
ASSYKGETNEQY
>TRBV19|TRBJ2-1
ASSVAGRGAGNEQF
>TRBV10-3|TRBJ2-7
AIRPGTSGNGGEQY
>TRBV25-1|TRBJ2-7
ASSALKVTGGWEQY
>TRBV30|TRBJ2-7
AWSTHRMTYEQY
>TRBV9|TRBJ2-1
ASSVSGSSYNEQF
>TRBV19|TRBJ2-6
ASTKQGDGGANVLT
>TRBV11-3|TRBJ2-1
ASMPGGTYNEQF
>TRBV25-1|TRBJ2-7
ASRGDRGDEQY
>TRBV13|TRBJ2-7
ASSLRTSGGYEQY
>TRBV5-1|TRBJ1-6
ASSSSGQGNSPLH
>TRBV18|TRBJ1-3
ASSPKTGTGNTIY
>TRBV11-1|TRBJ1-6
ASSSGQGDSPLH
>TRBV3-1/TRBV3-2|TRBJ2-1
ASSQSGQGIHEQF
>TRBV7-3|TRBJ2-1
ASSSPWGSEQF
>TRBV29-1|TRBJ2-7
SVARGGTNEQY
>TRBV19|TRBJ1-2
ASNDRVINYGYT
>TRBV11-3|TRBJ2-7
ASSLNVILRFSAGYEQY